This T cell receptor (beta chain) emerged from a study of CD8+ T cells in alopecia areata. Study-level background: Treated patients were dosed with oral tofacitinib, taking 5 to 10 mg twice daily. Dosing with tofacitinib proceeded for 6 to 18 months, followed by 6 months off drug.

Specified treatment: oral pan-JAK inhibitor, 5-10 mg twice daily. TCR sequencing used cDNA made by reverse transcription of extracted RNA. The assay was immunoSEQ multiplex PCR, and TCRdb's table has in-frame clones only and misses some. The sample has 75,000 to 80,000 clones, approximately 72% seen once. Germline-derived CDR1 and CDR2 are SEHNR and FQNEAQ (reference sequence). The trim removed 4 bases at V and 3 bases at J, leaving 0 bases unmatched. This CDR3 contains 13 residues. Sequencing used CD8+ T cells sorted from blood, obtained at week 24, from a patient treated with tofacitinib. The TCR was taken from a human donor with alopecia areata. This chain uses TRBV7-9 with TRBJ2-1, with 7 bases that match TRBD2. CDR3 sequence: CASSWTSYNEQFF. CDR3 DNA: TGTGCCAGCAGCTGGACTAGCTACAATGAGCAGTTCTTC.